Each of the 2 T cell receptor beta chains below was sequenced from the same sample in a study of vaccination and CD4 T cells after COVID-19. Scientists ran DNA taken from cultured CD4+ T cells through the Oncomine TCR Beta short-read assay for sequencing. Via MiXCR, TCRdb re-called the PCR reads, giving one row per CDR3 protein. The table has about 23,000 distinct CDR3 sequences, around 30% seen once. For these receptors, no antigen is known. Time point described: late sampling 161 to 241 days after vaccination in a few convalescent patients. Documented treatment: roughly 10-day PBMC culture with coronavirus spike peptide pools or control peptides (ViraFEST assay). The input for sequencing was CD4+ T cells from blood, cultured in vitro, taken about 7 months after SARS-CoV-2 vaccination. The receptor source for this set is a human donor who had recovered from COVID-19.

The V call is TRBV4-1, the J call TRBJ2-1; 10 positions agree with TRBD2. The V and J ends lost 4 bases and 2 bases, in that order; junction bases with no gene match: 5. Germline V CDR1 and CDR2: MGHRA, YSYEKL. The CDR3 is 16 amino acids. DNA of the CDR3: TGCGCCAGCAGCCTTACCCTAGCGGGAGCCTACAATGAGCAGTTCTTC. This encodes CASSLTLAGAYNEQFF.

Concerning this clonotype itself: Sequence at one end of the junction differs from germline and may be a read error. The chain is built from TRBV7-2 and TRBJ2-3, with D perhaps being TRBD1 or TRBD2 (5 bases each). Per the germline V gene, CDR1 is SGHTA and CDR2 is FQGNSA. The CDR3 runs 13 residues. In DNA, the CDR3 is TGTGCCAGCAGCTTAGCGGGACCTTCAGCCCTCGCGTTC. Translated: CASSLAGPSALAF.